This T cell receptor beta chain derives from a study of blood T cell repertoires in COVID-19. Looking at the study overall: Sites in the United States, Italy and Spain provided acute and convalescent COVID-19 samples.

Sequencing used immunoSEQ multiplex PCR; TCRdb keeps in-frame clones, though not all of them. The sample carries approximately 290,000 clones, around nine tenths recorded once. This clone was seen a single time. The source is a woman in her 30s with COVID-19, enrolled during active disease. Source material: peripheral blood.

The CDR3 here is CASSWTNSYEQYF. In DNA, the CDR3 is TGTGCCAGCAGTTGGACTAACTCCTACGAGCAGTACTTC. This chain uses TRBV5-6 with TRBJ2-7; possibly TRBD2 for D (6 bases). V lost 5 bases and J 0 bases, leaving 9 bases between the germline ends. Germline assignment: CDR1 SGHDT and CDR2 YYEEEE. This CDR3 contains 13 residues.